Presented here are 22 T cell receptor beta chains from one specimen sequenced in a study of CD8 T cells in Susac syndrome. Random hexamers primed reverse transcription of roughly 0.45 to 1 ug RNA. TCRdb re-called the immunoSEQ multiplex PCR reads with MiXCR, one entry per CDR3 protein. The sample shows some 260,000 distinct CDR3 sequences, 85% of them seen only once. The sample was CD8+ T cells from PBMCs. Every receptor here comes from a human donor with multiple sclerosis.

V gene TRBV10-3 combines with J gene TRBJ1-1, with 7 bases matching TRBD1. Per the germline V gene, CDR1 is ENHRY and CDR2 is SYGVKD. The CDR3 consists of 15 residues. The V gene end was trimmed by 2 bases and the J gene end by 1 base; junction bases not matched to a gene: 4. The CDR3 DNA is TGTGCCATCAGTGAGCCGGACAGGAAGAACACTGAAGCTTTCTTT. Protein product: CAISEPDRKNTEAFF.

The genes are TRBV27 and TRBJ2-3, with 7 positions matching TRBD1. CDR1 is MNHEY and CDR2 is SMNVEV in the germline V gene (reference sequence). The CDR3 runs to 16 residues. V lost 5 bases and J lost 4; bases outside the gene matches: 12. The CDR3 DNA follows: TGTGCCAGCAGTGAAGAAGCTACAGGGGTTCCAGATACGCAGTATTTT. Translating it yields CASSEEATGVPDTQYF.

The rearrangement links TRBV12-3 or TRBV12-4 to TRBJ2-5; 14 positions agree with TRBD2. The CDR3 has 16 amino acids. V trimming: 8 bases; J trimming: 4 bases; junction bases outside the gene matches: 9. The CDR3 region is CASYPGGTSGRETQYF. The CDR3 region has the DNA TGTGCCAGCTATCCAGGGGGGACTAGCGGGAGAGAGACCCAGTACTTC.

The chain employs TRBV7-3 and TRBJ2-1; 13 bases are shared with TRBD2. Germline CDR1 SGHTA, CDR2 FQGTGA. Trimming at V came to 2 bases and at J to 2 bases, leaving 9 bases not matched to a gene. The CDR3 length is 19 residues. The CDR3 DNA reads as TGTGCCAGCAGCTTACGTCGGCGGACTAGCGGGAGTACCTACAATGAGCAGTTCTTC. Translated: CASSLRRRTSGSTYNEQFF.

The V and J genes are TRBV9 and TRBJ2-1, with TRBD2 matching 14 bases. The CDR3 length is 16 residues. Trimming cost V 2 bases and J 9 bases; bases outside gene matches: 7. Germline loops: CDR1 SGDLS, CDR2 YYNGEE. The DNA of the CDR3 is TGTGCCAGCAGCGTCGCAGGACTAGCGGGAGGTAGTGAGCAGTTCTTC. Its protein is CASSVAGLAGGSEQFF.

The rearrangement links TRBV28 to TRBJ2-2; 14 bases fit TRBD2. V lost 7 bases, J lost 6 bases, and 4 bases stayed unmatched. The CDR3 is 15 amino acids. The germline gives CDR1 MDHEN, CDR2 SYDVKM. CDR3: CASTRLAGGSGELFF. As DNA, the CDR3 is TGTGCCAGCACCCGACTAGCGGGAGGGTCCGGGGAGCTGTTTTTT.

The chain recombines TRBV11-2 with TRBJ2-1, with 7 bases aligning to TRBD2. The V and J ends lost 3 bases and 4 bases, in that order; junction bases with no gene match: 12. CDR3 length: 17 amino acids. Germline V lookup: CDR1 SGHAT, CDR2 FQNNGV. CDR3 region: CASSFTAGLGMYNEQFF. The CDR3 DNA follows: TGTGCCAGCAGCTTTACGGCCGGACTAGGGATGTACAATGAGCAGTTCTTC. Filled out from reference TRBV11-2 and TRBJ2-1, the complete variable domain reads EAGVAQSPRYKIIEKRQSVAFWCNPISGHATLYWYQQILGQGPKLLIQFQNNGVVDDSQLPKDRFSAERLKGVDSTLKIQPAKLEDSAVYLCASSFTAGLGMYNEQFFGPGTRLTVL.

The gene calls are TRBV11-2 and TRBJ2-7; 10 bases match TRBD1. This CDR3 has 14 residues. The V and J ends lost 6 bases and 3 bases, in that order; junction bases with no gene match: 5. The germline V gene encodes CDR1 SGHAT and CDR2 FQNNGV. The CDR3 DNA is TGTGCCAGCAGGGGACAGGGGATCATCTACGAGCAGTACTTC. Its translation is CASRGQGIIYEQYF.

V is TRBV5-6 and J is TRBJ2-5, with D possibly called TRBD1 or TRBD2 (6 bases each). There are 14 residues in the CDR3. CDR1 is SGHDT and CDR2 is YYEEEE in the germline V gene. The V end was cut by 2 bases, the J end by 4 bases, with 12 bases between. The CDR3 DNA is TGTGCCAGCAGCTTCTTACAGGGAGGAGAGACCCAGTACTTC. Amino acid sequence: CASSFLQGGETQYF.

The chain carries TRBV7-9 and TRBJ1-1; perhaps TRBD1 as D (5 bases). The germline V and J ends were trimmed by 6 bases and 6 bases, with 14 bases remaining between them. The CDR3 has 13 amino acids. Germline CDR1 is SEHNR and CDR2 is FQNEAQ (reference sequence). CDR3 sequence: CASSTGPGSEAFF. CDR3 nucleotides: TGTGCCAGCAGTACGGGGCCGGGGTCTGAAGCTTTCTTT.

The V and J genes are TRBV14 and TRBJ2-7; 13 nucleotides align to TRBD2. This CDR3 is 17 amino acids long. V lost 4 bases and J lost 3; bases outside the gene matches: 9. Germline CDR1 is SGHDN and CDR2 is FVKESK. The CDR3 sequence is CASSLGGGTSGNYEQYF. DNA of the CDR3: TGTGCCAGCAGCCTCGGGGGCGGGACTAGCGGGAACTACGAGCAGTACTTC. The full variable domain, its missing parts supplied by reference TRBV14 and TRBJ2-7, is EAGVTQFPSHSVIEKGQTVTLRCDPISGHDNLYWYRRVMGKEIKFLLHFVKESKQDESGMPNNRFLAERTGGTYSTLKVQPAELEDSGVYFCASSLGGGTSGNYEQYFGPGTRLTVT.

The chain is built from TRBV30 and TRBJ2-7, with 10 bases lining up with TRBD2. There are 12 residues in the CDR3. Unmatched junction bases numbered 2, after V lost 2 bases and J lost 7 bases. Germline V gives CDR1 GTSNPN, CDR2 SVGIG (reference sequence). The CDR3 DNA is TGTGCCTGGAGTCTAGCGGGGGATGAGCAGTACTTC. Its translation is CAWSLAGDEQYF.

A remark on this clonotype: At one end the junction does not follow the germline gene, possibly because of a read error. This sequence joins TRBV7-9 and TRBJ1-1; D unclear. This CDR3 is 12 amino acids long. Germline V gives CDR1 SEHNR, CDR2 FQNEAQ (reference sequence). The CDR3 nucleotides read TGTGCCAGCAGCTTAGGATTTACTGAAGTTTTCTTT. The encoded protein is CASSLGFTEVFF.

V and J are TRBV2 and TRBJ2-1, with D perhaps matching TRBD2 (5 bases). The CDR3 extends over 14 amino acids. The V and J ends lost 6 bases and 6 bases respectively, with 15 bases between them. Germline V gene sequence: CDR1 SNHLY, CDR2 FYNNEI. CDR3 amino acids: CASRTGPSGNEQFF. As DNA, the CDR3 is TGTGCCAGCAGGACCGGGCCCAGCGGCAATGAGCAGTTCTTC.

The J gene is TRBJ2-3, the V gene TRBV27; tentatively, D is TRBD2 (6 bases). Trimming left V 3 bases short and J 2 bases short, with 27 bases between. This CDR3 region has 20 residues. Germline V gives CDR1 MNHEY, CDR2 SMNVEV (reference sequence). The CDR3 is CASSFPSEHGGRPFTDTQYF. CDR3 DNA sequence: TGTGCCAGCAGTTTCCCTTCAGAACACGGGGGACGGCCGTTCACAGATACGCAGTATTTT.

The J gene is TRBJ2-7, the V gene TRBV5-1; 11 bases are a match to TRBD2. Germline V gene lookup returns CDR1 SGHRS and CDR2 YFSETQ. The J segment lost 4 bases and the V segment lost 0 bases, leaving 3 bases of the junction unmatched. This CDR3 region has 15 residues. As DNA, the CDR3 is TGCGCCAGCAGCTTGGAACTAGCGGGAGTATACGAGCAGTACTTC. Residues: CASSLELAGVYEQYF.

V usage is TRBV7-9 and J usage is TRBJ2-6; D may be TRBD2 (7 bases). The germline V gene has CDR1 SEHNR and CDR2 FQNEAQ (reference sequence). Trimming cost V 1 base and J 1 base, with 14 bases left between them. The CDR3 sequence is 18 residues long. The CDR3 sequence: CASSLGGGTGSGANVLTF. In DNA form, the CDR3 reads TGTGCCAGCAGCTTAGGCGGGGGCACAGGGTCTGGGGCCAACGTCCTGACTTTC.

This chain uses TRBV29-1 with TRBJ2-1; 8 nucleotides line up with TRBD2. CDR3 length equals 13 residues. CDR1 is SQVTM, CDR2 ANQGSEA, per germline. The V gene end was trimmed by 6 bases and the J gene end by 7 bases; junction bases not matched to a gene: 8. CDR3 protein: CSVWSGSRNEQFF. The CDR3 nucleotides read TGCAGCGTCTGGAGCGGGAGTCGGAATGAGCAGTTCTTC.

This clonotype was seen more than once but under ten times. The V call is TRBV6-1, the J call TRBJ2-1; the match to TRBD1 covers 9 bases. The CDR3 spans 14 residues. Germline CDR1 and CDR2: MNHNS and SASEGT. The J segment lost 5 bases and the V segment lost 4 bases, leaving 3 bases of the junction unmatched. Here the CDR3 reads CASSGTGDHNEQFF. The DNA of the CDR3 is TGTGCCAGCAGTGGGACAGGGGACCACAATGAGCAGTTCTTC.

In nucleotides, the CDR3 is TGCGCCAGCAGCCAAGATCGGGAGACAGGGATGAACACTGAAGCTTTCTTT. Its translation: CASSQDRETGMNTEAFF. The chain joins TRBV4-1 to TRBJ1-1; 7 nucleotides align to TRBD1. The CDR3 totals 17 residues. V shed 0 bases, J shed 0 bases, and the junction held 7 bases outside the gene matches. Per the germline V gene, CDR1 is MGHRA and CDR2 is YSYEKL.

In regard to this clonotype: Relative to the germline gene, one junction end is altered; a read error may explain this. The chain is built from TRBV28 and TRBJ2-2, with D tentatively TRBD2 (5 bases). Germline V gene lookup returns CDR1 MDHEN and CDR2 SYDVKM. The CDR3 is 13 residues long. The CDR3 region is CATTAGLAGELFF. For the CDR3, the DNA is TGTGCCACCACCGCTGGGTTAGCCGGGGAGCTTTTTTTT.

This sequence joins TRBV2 and TRBJ2-2; D possibly corresponds to TRBD1 (6 bases). The CDR3 runs to 15 residues. Deletions cut 3 bases from V and 4 bases from J, with 12 bases between. Looked up from germline, CDR1 is SNHLY and CDR2 is FYNNEI. As DNA, the CDR3 is TGTGCCAGCAGTGATCGTACAGGGACCACCGGGGAGCTGTTTTTT. This encodes CASSDRTGTTGELFF.